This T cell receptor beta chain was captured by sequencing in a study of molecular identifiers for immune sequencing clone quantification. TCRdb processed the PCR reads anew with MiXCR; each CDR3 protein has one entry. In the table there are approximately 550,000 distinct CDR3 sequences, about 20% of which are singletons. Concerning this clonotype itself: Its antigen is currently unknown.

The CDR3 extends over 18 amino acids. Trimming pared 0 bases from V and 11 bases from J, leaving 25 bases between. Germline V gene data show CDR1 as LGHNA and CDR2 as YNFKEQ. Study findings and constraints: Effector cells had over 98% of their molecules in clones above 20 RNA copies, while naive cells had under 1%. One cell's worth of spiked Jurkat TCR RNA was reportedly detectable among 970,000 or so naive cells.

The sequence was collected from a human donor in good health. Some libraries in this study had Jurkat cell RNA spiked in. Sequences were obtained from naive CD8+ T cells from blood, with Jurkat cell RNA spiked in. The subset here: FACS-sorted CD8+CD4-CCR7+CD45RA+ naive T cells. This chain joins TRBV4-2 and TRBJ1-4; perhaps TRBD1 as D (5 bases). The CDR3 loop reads CASSQDPLGGDQDSKLFF. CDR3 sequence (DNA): TGTGCCAGCAGCCAAGATCCTCTGGGGGGGGATCAGGATTCGAAACTGTTTTTT.